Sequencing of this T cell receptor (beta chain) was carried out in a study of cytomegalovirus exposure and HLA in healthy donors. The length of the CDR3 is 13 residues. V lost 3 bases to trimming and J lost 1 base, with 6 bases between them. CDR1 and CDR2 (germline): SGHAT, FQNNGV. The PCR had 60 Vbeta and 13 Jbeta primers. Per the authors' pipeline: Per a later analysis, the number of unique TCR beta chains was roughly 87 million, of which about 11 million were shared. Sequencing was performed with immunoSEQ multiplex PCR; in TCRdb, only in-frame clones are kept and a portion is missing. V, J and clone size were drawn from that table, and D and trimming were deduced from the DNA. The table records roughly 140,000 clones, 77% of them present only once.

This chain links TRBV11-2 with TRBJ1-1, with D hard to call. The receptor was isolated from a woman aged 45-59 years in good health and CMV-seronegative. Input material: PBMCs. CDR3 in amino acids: CASSFGENTEAFF. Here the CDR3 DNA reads TGTGCCAGCAGCTTCGGGGAGAACACTGAAGCTTTCTTT.